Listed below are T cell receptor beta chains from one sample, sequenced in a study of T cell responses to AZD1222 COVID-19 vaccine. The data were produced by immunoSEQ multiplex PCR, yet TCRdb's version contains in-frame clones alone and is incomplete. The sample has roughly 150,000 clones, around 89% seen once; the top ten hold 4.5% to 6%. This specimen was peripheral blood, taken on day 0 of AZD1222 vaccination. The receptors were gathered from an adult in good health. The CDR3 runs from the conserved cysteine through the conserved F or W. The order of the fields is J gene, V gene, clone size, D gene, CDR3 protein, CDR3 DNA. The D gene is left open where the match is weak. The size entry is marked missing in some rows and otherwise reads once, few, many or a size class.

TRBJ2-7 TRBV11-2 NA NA CASSLGRGTSNYEQYF TGTGCCAGCAGCTTAGGGAGGGGAACTTCGAACTACGAGCAGTACTTC
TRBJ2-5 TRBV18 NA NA CASSPEGETQYF TGTGCCAGCTCACCCGAGGGAGAGACCCAGTACTTC
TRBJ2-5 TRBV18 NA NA CASSPLAETQYF TGTGCCAGCTCACCACTGGCGGAGACCCAGTACTTC
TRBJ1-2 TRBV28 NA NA CASSRRSAYGYTF TGTGCCAGCAGTCGGCGCAGTGCTTATGGCTACACCTTC
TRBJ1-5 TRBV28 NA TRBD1 CASSLYTGGAYQPQHF TGTGCCAGCAGTTTGTATACAGGGGGCGCTTATCAGCCCCAGCATTTT
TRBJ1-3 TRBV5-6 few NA CASSLGESGNTIYF TGTGCCAGCAGCTTGGGGGAGTCCGGAAACACCATATATTTT
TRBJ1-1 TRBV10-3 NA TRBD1 CAISKTGGGNTEAFF TGTGCCATCAGCAAGACAGGGGGTGGGAACACTGAAGCTTTCTTT
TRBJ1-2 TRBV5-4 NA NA CASSLEGPLGVGYGYTF TGTGCCAGCAGCTTGGAAGGGCCCTTAGGTGTGGGCTATGGCTACACCTTC
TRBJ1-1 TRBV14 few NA CASSQEGRGTEAFF TGTGCCAGCAGCCAAGAAGGAAGGGGGACAGAAGCTTTCTTT
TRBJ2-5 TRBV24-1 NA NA CATSDTTGHQETQYF TGTGCCACCAGTGATACAACAGGGCACCAAGAGACCCAGTACTTC
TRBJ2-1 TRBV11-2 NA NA CASGPLQEQFF TGTGCCAGCGGACCCCTCCAAGAGCAGTTCTTC
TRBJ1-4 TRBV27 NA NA CASSFPTRGYEKLFF TGTGCCAGCAGTTTCCCCACCCGAGGGTATGAAAAACTGTTTTTT
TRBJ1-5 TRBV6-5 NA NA CASSPAGKVNQPQHF TGTGCCAGCAGCCCCGCGGGGAAAGTCAATCAGCCCCAGCATTTT
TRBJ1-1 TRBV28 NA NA CASSPNRVEAFF TGTGCCAGCAGTCCAAACAGGGTTGAAGCTTTCTTT
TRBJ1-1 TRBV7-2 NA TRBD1 CASSFPFWGQGGVTEAFF TGTGCCAGCAGCTTTCCTTTTTGGGGACAGGGAGGGGTCACTGAAGCTTTCTTT
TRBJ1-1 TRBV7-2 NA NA CASSFKGIGTEAFF TGTGCCAGCAGCTTCAAGGGGATAGGGACTGAAGCTTTCTTT
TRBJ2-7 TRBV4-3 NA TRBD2 CASSQSWVGSGRVYEQYF TGCGCCAGCAGCCAGTCTTGGGTGGGGAGCGGGAGAGTCTACGAGCAGTACTTC
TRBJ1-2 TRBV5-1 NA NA CASSLEKGHFGYTF TGCGCCAGCAGCTTGGAGAAGGGACACTTCGGCTACACCTTC
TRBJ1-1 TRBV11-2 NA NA CASSAQGSANTEAFF TGTGCCAGCAGCGCCCAGGGGTCGGCGAACACTGAAGCTTTCTTT
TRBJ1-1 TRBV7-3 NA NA CASSLSAGVTEAFF TGTGCCAGCAGCCTCTCGGCGGGGGTGACTGAAGCTTTCTTT
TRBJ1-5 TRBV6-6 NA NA CATRRGADSNQPQHF TGTGCCACCCGTCGGGGGGCAGATAGCAATCAGCCCCAGCATTTT
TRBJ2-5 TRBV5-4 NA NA CASREAVQETQYF TGTGCCAGCAGGGAGGCCGTCCAAGAGACCCAGTACTTC
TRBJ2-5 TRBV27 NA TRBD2 CASSSGVAGGRETQYF TGTGCCAGCTCCTCCGGAGTAGCGGGAGGACGGGAGACCCAGTACTTC
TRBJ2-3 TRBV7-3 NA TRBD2 CASSLTGTTRTDTQYF TGTGCCAGCAGTCTCACCGGGACTACCCGCACAGATACGCAGTATTTT
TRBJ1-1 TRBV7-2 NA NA CASSLAGRVNTEAFF TGTGCCAGCAGCTTAGCGGGCAGGGTGAACACTGAAGCTTTCTTT
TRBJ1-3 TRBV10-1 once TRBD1 CASSEDRASGNTIYF TGCGCCAGCAGTGAAGACAGGGCCTCGGGAAACACCATATATTTT
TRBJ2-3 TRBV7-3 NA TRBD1 CASRRDRGKTQYF TGTGCCAGCAGGCGCGACAGGGGTAAGACGCAGTATTTT
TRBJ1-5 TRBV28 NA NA CASSFLDQPQHF TGTGCCAGCAGTTTTTTGGATCAGCCCCAGCATTTT
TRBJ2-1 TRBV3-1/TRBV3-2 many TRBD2 CASSARRASGYNEQFF TGTGCCAGCAGCGCCCGAAGGGCTAGCGGGTACAATGAGCAGTTCTTC
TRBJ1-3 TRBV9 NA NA CASSSKGNTIYF TGTGCCAGCAGCTCCAAAGGAAACACCATATATTTT
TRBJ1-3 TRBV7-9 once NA CASSLGVSGNTIYF TGTGCCAGCAGCTTAGGTGTCTCTGGAAACACCATATATTTT
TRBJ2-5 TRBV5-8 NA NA CATKGSRGRETQYF TGTGCAACTAAAGGATCCAGGGGTAGGGAGACCCAGTACTTC
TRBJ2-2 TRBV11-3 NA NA CASSLRAGELFF TGTGCCAGCAGCCTACGGGCCGGGGAGCTGTTTTTT
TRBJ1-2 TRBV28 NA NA CASTKRDGRTAGYTF TGTGCCAGCACCAAACGGGACGGGCGAACCGCTGGCTACACCTTC
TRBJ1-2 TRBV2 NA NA CASSVIRTVNYGYTF TGTGCCAGCAGTGTTATCAGGACAGTTAACTATGGCTACACCTTC
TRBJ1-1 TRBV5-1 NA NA CASSFAFKDTEAFF TGCGCCAGCAGCTTCGCTTTTAAGGACACTGAAGCTTTCTTT
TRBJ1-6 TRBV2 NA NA CASSDSGLYNSPLHF TGTGCCAGCAGTGACTCAGGCCTCTATAATTCACCCCTCCACTTT
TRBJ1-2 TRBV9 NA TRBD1 CASSVGTGFNYGYTF TGTGCCAGCAGCGTAGGGACAGGGTTTAACTATGGCTACACCTTC